This TCR beta chain was profiled in a study of cytomegalovirus exposure and HLA in healthy donors. The PCR was carried out with 60 Vbeta primers and 13 Jbeta primers. Using immunoSEQ multiplex PCR, the repertoire was profiled, and TCRdb retains in-frame clones only, with some absent. The sample holds over 150,000 clones; more than 65% are singletons and the top ten take around 1.2%. Findings and limits, study-wide: In presence/absence analyses, roughly uniform sequencing depth across donors was assumed. Being productive about 87% or about 30% of the time was typical of most TCR beta V segments in an earlier analysis.

This CDR3 is built from 14 residues. On this clone: Its specificity is unknown.

Specimen: PBMCs. This TCR was recovered from a girl aged 2-9 years in good health and CMV-seropositive. The chain is built from TRBV21-1 and TRBJ2-3; the DNA was not used to check the table's D call, TRBD1. TRBV21-1 is marked as a pseudogene. The CDR3 coding sequence is TGTGCCAGCAGCAAGACAGGGTGTAGTGTTGCGCAGTATTTT. It yields the protein CASSKTGCSVAQYF.